A single sample is the source of the 32 T cell receptor beta chains below, sequenced in a study of control samples from healthy donors and cancer patients. Repertoires were generated with immunoSEQ multiplex PCR, while TCRdb's copy carries only in-frame clones and drops some. This table holds roughly 190,000 clones, approximately 90% found once. Specimen: blood. The receptors shown here come from a man aged 30 to 45 in good health.

Notes on this clone: In the same sample, other DNA sequences code for this CDR3. The V call is TRBV19, the J call TRBJ2-5; TRBD2 is a possible D gene (6 bases). The CDR3 extends over 13 amino acids. CDR1 and CDR2 from the germline V gene are LNHDA and SQIVND (reference sequence). Trimming removed 3 bases at V and 5 bases at J, with 10 bases between. CDR3 region: CASSIGGAETQYF. CDR3 in DNA: TGTGCCAGTAGTATTGGCGGGGCGGAGACCCAGTACTTC.

The J gene is TRBJ2-1, the V gene TRBV6-5, with 12 bases matching TRBD1. J lost 4 bases, V lost 7 bases, and 5 bases had no gene match. The CDR3 has 15 amino acids. CDR1 is MNHEY, CDR2 SVGAGI, per germline. This CDR3 reads CASIEGQGAYNEQFF. CDR3 DNA sequence: TGTGCCAGCATAGAGGGACAGGGGGCTTACAATGAGCAGTTCTTC.

V and J are TRBV5-1 and TRBJ2-1; D unresolved. The CDR3 has 13 amino acids. Germline CDR1 reads SGHRS; CDR2 reads YFSETQ. V was trimmed by 2 bases and J by 4 bases, leaving 7 bases between them. The chain's CDR3 is CASSFIGYNEQFF. For the CDR3, the DNA is TGCGCCAGCAGCTTTATCGGGTACAATGAGCAGTTCTTC.

This chain uses TRBV2 with TRBJ1-3; TRBD1 is a possible D gene (6 bases). Trimming took off 8 bases at V and 0 bases at J, with 8 bases between the two ends. Germline V gene data show CDR1 as SNHLY and CDR2 as FYNNEI. The CDR3 contains 13 residues. CDR3 in DNA: TGTGCCAGCGGACAGTACTCTGGAAACACCATATATTTT. Translation gives CASGQYSGNTIYF. The full variable domain, rest sourced from reference TRBV2 and TRBJ1-3, is EPEVTQTPSHQVTQMGQEVILRCVPISNHLYFYWYRQILGQKVEFLVSFYNNEISEKSEIFDDQFSVERPDGSNFTLKIRSTKLEDSAMYFCASGQYSGNTIYFGEGSWLTVV.

This clone was seen more than once but under ten times. The CDR3 sequence: CASSESRQYYGYTF. CDR3 nucleotides: TGCGCCAGCAGTGAGTCTCGACAGTACTATGGCTACACCTTC. The chain employs TRBV10-1 and TRBJ1-2; tentatively, D is TRBD1 (5 bases). The CDR3 length is 14 residues. V was trimmed by 0 bases and J by 3 bases, leaving 8 bases between them. The germline V gene encodes CDR1 WNHNN and CDR2 SYGVQD (reference sequence).

The rearrangement joins TRBV19 to TRBJ2-2, with 13 bases fitting TRBD2. Losses at the gene ends were 7 bases for V and 8 bases for J; bases not matched to a gene: 13. CDR3 length: 17 amino acids. Germline lookup yields CDR1 LNHDA and CDR2 SQIVND (reference sequence). CDR3 DNA sequence: TGTGCCAGTACCAAATTTGGGACTAGCGGGGCTGGGGGGGAGCTGTTTTTT. This sequence encodes CASTKFGTSGAGGELFF. The whole variable domain, filled in from reference TRBV19 and TRBJ2-2, reads DGGITQSPKYLFRKEGQNVTLSCEQNLNHDAMYWYRQDPGQGLRLIYYSQIVNDFQKGDIAEGYSVSREKKESFPLTVTSAQKNPTAFYLCASTKFGTSGAGGELFFGEGSRLTVL.

V usage is TRBV4-1 and J usage is TRBJ2-2; 9 bases fit TRBD1. With V trimmed by 4 bases and J by 5 bases, 5 bases remained unmatched. This CDR3 region has 15 residues. Germline CDR1 reads MGHRA; CDR2 reads YSYEKL. CDR3: CASSPRTGATGELFF. DNA for the CDR3: TGCGCCAGCAGCCCACGGACAGGGGCTACCGGGGAGCTGTTTTTT.

This sequence joins TRBV7-9 and TRBJ1-2, with 11 bases matching TRBD1. With 5 bases clipped from V and 4 bases from J, the junction kept 15 bases outside the gene matches. This CDR3 contains 18 residues. Germline V lookup: CDR1 SEHNR, CDR2 FQNEAQ (reference sequence). Written as DNA, the CDR3 is TGTGCCAGCAGCCCTCTGAGAGGACAGGGGGCGCAGGTCTATGGCTACACCTTC. It specifies CASSPLRGQGAQVYGYTF.

The chain has TRBV30 and TRBJ2-1; 8 nucleotides match TRBD1. Per the germline V gene, CDR1 is GTSNPN and CDR2 is SVGIG (reference sequence). The CDR3 has 15 residues. J was trimmed by 7 bases and V by 1 base; bases with no gene match: 9. The CDR3 is CAWSAGTGSSNEQFF. CDR3 DNA: TGTGCCTGGAGTGCCGGGACAGGTTCTAGTAATGAGCAGTTCTTC.

The V gene is TRBV27, the J gene TRBJ1-6; possible D gene TRBD1, 5 bases. CDR3 length equals 15 residues. Looked up from germline, CDR1 is MNHEY and CDR2 is SMNVEV (reference sequence). V gave up 6 bases and J gave up 7 bases, with 16 bases separating them. The CDR3 DNA sequence: TGTGCCAGCAGGGAAGCAGGGATCAGGAATTCACCCCTCCACTTT. This gives the protein CASREAGIRNSPLHF.

This chain uses TRBV6-6 with TRBJ1-3, with unresolved D. The CDR3 has 14 amino acids. Germline assignment: CDR1 MNHNY and CDR2 SVGAGI (reference sequence). Trimming took off 9 bases at V and 1 base at J, with 13 bases between the two ends. The CDR3, as DNA: TGTGCCAGTACACGGGCGCATTCTGGAAACACCATATATTTT. Protein sequence: CASTRAHSGNTIYF.

The chain is built from TRBV4-1 and TRBJ2-5; 8 nucleotides line up with TRBD2. V lost 4 bases to trimming and J lost 4 bases; unmatched junction nucleotides: 11. CDR1 and CDR2 (germline): MGHRA, YSYEKL. CDR3 length: 16 amino acids. CDR3 nucleotide sequence: TGCGCCAGCAGCCCCGGGACTAGGCCCCTCGGAGAGACCCAGTACTTC. Translation gives CASSPGTRPLGETQYF.

The chain employs TRBV12-3 or TRBV12-4 and TRBJ1-5, with a possible D match to TRBD1 (5 bases). V was shortened by 6 bases and J by 5 bases, with 8 bases between the two germline ends. The CDR3 runs to 12 residues. The CDR3 region is CASRTQDQPQHF. Written as DNA, the CDR3 is TGTGCCAGCAGAACACAGGATCAGCCCCAGCATTTT.

This chain joins TRBV19 and TRBJ2-7, with 9 positions matching TRBD1. The J segment lost 5 bases and the V segment lost 7 bases, leaving 12 bases of the junction unmatched. This CDR3 is built from 15 residues. CDR1 and CDR2 from the germline V gene are LNHDA and SQIVND (reference sequence). CDR3 amino acids: CASTPEWTGVHEQYF. CDR3 nucleotide sequence: TGTGCCAGTACCCCGGAATGGACAGGGGTCCACGAGCAGTACTTC.

CDR3 protein: CASSLDLARVVDEQYF. The CDR3 DNA reads TGCGCCAGCAGCTTGGATTTAGCCAGGGTTGTGGACGAGCAGTACTTC. The gene calls are TRBV5-1 and TRBJ2-7, with D possibly TRBD1 on 5 matching bases. The V end lost 0 bases, the J end lost 5 bases, and 18 bases lay between the germline ends. The CDR3 has 16 residues. CDR1 and CDR2 (germline): SGHRS, YFSETQ.

This sequence joins TRBV6-6 and TRBJ1-3; D is perhaps TRBD1 (6 bases). This CDR3 comprises 14 residues. V lost 7 bases and J 2 bases, leaving 12 bases between the germline ends. Germline V gene lookup returns CDR1 MNHNY and CDR2 SVGAGI (reference sequence). The CDR3 DNA follows: TGTGCCAGCAACACAGGGATGGCTGGAAACACCATATATTTT. Its translation is CASNTGMAGNTIYF.

The genes are TRBV5-8 and TRBJ1-2; D perhaps matches TRBD1 (6 bases). CDR1 is SGHTS and CDR2 is YDEGEE in the germline V gene. V lost 4 bases to trimming and J lost 8 bases, with 27 bases between them. The CDR3 length is 17 residues. The CDR3 region is CASSPEPGQRSARGYTF. The CDR3 bases are TGTGCCAGCAGCCCAGAACCGGGACAAAGGTCCGCACGGGGCTACACCTTC.

This clone was counted once. The chain combines TRBV24-1 with TRBJ2-1; a weak D match, TRBD2 (7 bases). Germline values: CDR1 KGHDR, CDR2 SFDVKD. V dropped 1 base and J dropped 0 bases, with 12 bases sitting between them. The CDR3 contains 17 residues. The CDR3 is CATSDFRGGASYNEQFF. The CDR3 DNA sequence: TGTGCCACCAGTGATTTTAGGGGGGGGGCCTCCTACAATGAGCAGTTCTTC.

J is TRBJ1-4 and V is TRBV28, with D unresolved. Germline-derived CDR1 and CDR2 are MDHEN and SYDVKM. V lost 2 bases to trimming and J lost 4 bases, with 14 bases between them. There are 16 residues in the CDR3. CDR3 in amino acids: CASSLAAGSLNEKLFF. In DNA, the CDR3 is TGTGCCAGCAGTTTAGCAGCGGGCAGTCTTAATGAAAAACTGTTTTTT.

The chain employs TRBV2 and TRBJ2-3; 8 nucleotides agree with TRBD2. J lost 7 bases, V lost 4 bases, and 7 bases had no gene match. The CDR3 covers 14 residues. CDR1 SNHLY and CDR2 FYNNEI come from the germline V gene. The CDR3 DNA is TGTGCCAGCAGTGCTGGCGGGGGGTGGTATACGCAGTATTTT. Translated: CASSAGGGWYTQYF.

This chain uses TRBV14 with TRBJ1-1; possible D gene TRBD1, 6 bases. CDR3 length: 17 residues. Trimming left V 2 bases short and J 4 bases short, with 20 bases between. Germline-derived CDR1 and CDR2 are SGHDN and FVKESK. This CDR3 is CASSQQGFRARGTEAFF. Here the CDR3 DNA reads TGTGCCAGCAGCCAACAAGGGTTTAGGGCCAGGGGCACTGAAGCTTTCTTT.

Remarks on this clone: The same CDR3 also results from other DNA sequences found in this sample. The chain has TRBV18 and TRBJ1-4; the D gene is possibly TRBD1 (5 bases). This CDR3 has 13 amino acids. Trimming removed 4 bases at V and 4 bases at J, with 7 bases between. Germline-derived CDR1 and CDR2 are KGHSH and LQKENI. CDR3 region: CASSRDSNEKLFF. CDR3 in DNA: TGTGCCAGCTCACGCGACAGTAATGAAAAACTGTTTTTT. Full variable domain (rest looked up from reference TRBV18 and TRBJ1-4): NAGVMQNPRHLVRRRGQEARLRCSPMKGHSHVYWYRQLPEEGLKFMVYLQKENIIDESGMPKERFSAEFPKEGPSILRIQQVVRGDSAAYFCASSRDSNEKLFFGSGTQLSVL.

The gene calls are TRBV12-3 or TRBV12-4 and TRBJ1-1; D gene uncertain. V lost 4 bases and J 11 bases, leaving 17 bases between the germline ends. The CDR3 loop spans 13 amino acids. Here the CDR3 DNA reads TGTGCCAGCAGTTCTCAAAACAGCGTCGGCGCTTTCTTT. Encoded protein: CASSSQNSVGAFF.

The chain is built from TRBV5-1 and TRBJ1-6; 7 bases are a match to TRBD1. Trimming took 4 bases from V and 6 from J; bases not matched to a gene: 4. The CDR3 spans 14 residues. Germline loops: CDR1 SGHRS, CDR2 YFSETQ. The CDR3 bases are TGCGCCAGCAGCCGAGGGGGCAGTAATTCACCCCTCCACTTT. Its translation is CASSRGGSNSPLHF.

The rearrangement links TRBV3-1 (or the pseudogene TRBV3-2) to TRBJ1-5; no reliable D call. Germline CDR1 is LGHDT and CDR2 is YNNKEL (reference sequence). V was clipped by 2 bases and J by 7 bases, with 9 bases between them. The CDR3 spans 13 residues. The CDR3 nucleotides read TGTGCCAGCAGCCAAAAGGGAGGACAGCCCCAGCATTTT. Translating it yields CASSQKGGQPQHF.

The J gene is TRBJ2-1, the V gene TRBV13, with 7 nucleotides matching TRBD2. Looked up from germline, CDR1 is PRHDT and CDR2 is FYEKMQ (reference sequence). J gave up 5 bases and V 0 bases, and 4 bases lay outside the gene matches. The CDR3 is 15 residues long. In nucleotides, the CDR3 is TGTGCCAGCAGCTTAGGGGCGGGGGAGAACAATGAGCAGTTCTTC. Its protein is CASSLGAGENNEQFF.

The J gene is TRBJ2-3, the V gene TRBV19, with 8 nucleotides matching TRBD2. This CDR3 has 13 residues. Germline CDR1 LNHDA, CDR2 SQIVND (reference sequence). With 7 bases clipped from V and 8 bases from J, the junction kept 8 bases outside the gene matches. The CDR3 DNA is TGTGCCAGTACCACTCAGACTAGCGTTACGCAGTATTTT. It codes for CASTTQTSVTQYF.

The chain is built from TRBV2 and TRBJ2-7; possible D gene TRBD1, 6 bases. Trimming stripped 8 bases from V and 6 bases from J, with 20 bases between. In germline, CDR1 is SNHLY, CDR2 FYNNEI. CDR3 length: 14 residues. For the CDR3, the DNA is TGTGCCAGCCGTACCATTAGCGAGGGGGTCGAGCAGTACTTC. It encodes CASRTISEGVEQYF.

This clone was counted between two and nine times. This chain joins TRBV11-3 and TRBJ1-4; no clear D gene. Trimming stripped 7 bases from V and 4 bases from J, with 16 bases between. CDR3 length equals 15 residues. CDR1 and CDR2 (germline): SGHNT, YENEEA. CDR3 nucleotide sequence: TGTGCCAGCACCCCGTTGGAAAGGTTTAATGAAAAACTGTTTTTT. The encoded protein is CASTPLERFNEKLFF.

The chain joins TRBV7-6 to TRBJ1-3; D is possibly TRBD1 (6 bases). There are 15 residues in the CDR3. V lost 5 bases to trimming and J lost 2 bases, with 13 bases between them. The germline V gene has CDR1 SGHVS and CDR2 FNYEAQ. In DNA form, the CDR3 reads TGTGCCAGCAGCCGTAGCGAGGGGGCTGGAAACACCATATATTTT. Its translation is CASSRSEGAGNTIYF.

The chain links TRBV7-3 to TRBJ2-5; TRBD1 might be the D (6 bases). Per germline, CDR1 SGHTA and CDR2 FQGTGA. Trimming took off 3 bases at V and 1 base at J, with 12 bases between the two ends. The CDR3 spans 15 residues. DNA of the CDR3: TGTGCCAGCAGCTTCCTCAGGGGATCCCAAGAGACCCAGTACTTC. It specifies CASSFLRGSQETQYF.

V gene TRBV6-1 combines with J gene TRBJ1-2; 11 bases fit TRBD1. The CDR3 loop spans 15 amino acids. Per germline, CDR1 MNHNS and CDR2 SASEGT. Germline trimming cut 3 bases from V and 4 bases from J; bases unmatched to any gene: 4. CDR3 amino acids: CASSELGQGAYGYTF. CDR3 coding DNA: TGTGCCAGCAGTGAGTTAGGACAGGGGGCCTATGGCTACACCTTC.